Detailed here is one T cell receptor beta chain. The data belong to a study of control samples from healthy donors and cancer patients. Repertoires were generated with immunoSEQ multiplex PCR, while TCRdb's copy carries only in-frame clones and drops some. Of some 120,000 clones listed, roughly 91% are singletons. The J segment lost 0 bases and the V segment lost 4 bases, leaving 17 bases of the junction unmatched. CDR1 is LGHDT, CDR2 YNNKEL, per germline (reference sequence). This CDR3 is 20 amino acids long. The TCR comes from a man between 35 and 55 years old in good health. The chain recombines TRBV3-1 (or the pseudogene TRBV3-2) with TRBJ2-3, with 9 bases identical to TRBD2. Sequencing used blood. CDR3 sequence: CASSPLRGGTLSSSTDTQYF. The CDR3 bases are TGTGCCAGCAGCCCGCTGCGGGGGGGCACCCTTTCCTCAAGCACAGATACGCAGTATTTT.